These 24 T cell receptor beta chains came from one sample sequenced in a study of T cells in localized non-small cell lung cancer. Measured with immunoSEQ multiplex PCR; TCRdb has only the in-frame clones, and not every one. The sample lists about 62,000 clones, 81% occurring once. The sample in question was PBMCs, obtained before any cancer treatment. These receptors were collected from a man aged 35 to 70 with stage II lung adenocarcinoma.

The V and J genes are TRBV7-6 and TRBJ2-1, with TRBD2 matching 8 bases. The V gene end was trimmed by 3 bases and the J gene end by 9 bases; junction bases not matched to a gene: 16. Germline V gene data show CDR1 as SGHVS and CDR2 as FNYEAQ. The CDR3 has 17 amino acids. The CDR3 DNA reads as TGTGCCAGCAGCTTCCTATTAGCGGGATCCCGTACGGGTGAGCAGTTCTTC. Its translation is CASSFLLAGSRTGEQFF.

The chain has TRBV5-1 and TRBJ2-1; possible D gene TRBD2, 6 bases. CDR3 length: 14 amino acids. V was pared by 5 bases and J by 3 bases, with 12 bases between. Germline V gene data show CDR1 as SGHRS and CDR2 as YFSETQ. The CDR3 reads CASRAGEIYNEQFF. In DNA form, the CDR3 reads TGCGCCAGCAGAGCGGGCGAGATCTACAATGAGCAGTTCTTC.

Here the CDR3 reads CASSEGTVNTEAFF. For the CDR3, the DNA is TGTGCCAGCAGCGAGGGGACAGTTAACACTGAAGCTTTCTTT. The V call is TRBV9, the J call TRBJ1-1; 7 positions agree with TRBD1. The CDR3 sequence is 14 residues long. Germline CDR1 reads SGDLS; CDR2 reads YYNGEE. Germline trimming cut 3 bases from V and 2 bases from J; bases unmatched to any gene: 4.

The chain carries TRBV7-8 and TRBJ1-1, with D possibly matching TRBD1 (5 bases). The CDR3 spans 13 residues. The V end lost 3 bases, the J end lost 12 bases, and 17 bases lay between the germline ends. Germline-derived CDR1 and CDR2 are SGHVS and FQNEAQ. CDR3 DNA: TGTGCCAGCAGCTTGGGGGGGTCCCCGGGGTCTTTCTTT. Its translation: CASSLGGSPGSFF.

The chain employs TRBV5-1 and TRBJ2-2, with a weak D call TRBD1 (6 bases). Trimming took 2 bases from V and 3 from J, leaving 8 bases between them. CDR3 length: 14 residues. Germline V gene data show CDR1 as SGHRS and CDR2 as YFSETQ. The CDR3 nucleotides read TGCGCCAGCAGCTTACAGGGTGACACCGGGGAGCTGTTTTTT. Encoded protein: CASSLQGDTGELFF.

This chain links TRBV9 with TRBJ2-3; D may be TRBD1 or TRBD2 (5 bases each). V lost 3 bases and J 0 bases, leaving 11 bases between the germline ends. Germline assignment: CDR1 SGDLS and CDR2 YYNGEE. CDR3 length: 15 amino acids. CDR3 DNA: TGTGCCAGCAGCGAGGGGACGGCGAGCACAGATACGCAGTATTTT. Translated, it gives CASSEGTASTDTQYF.

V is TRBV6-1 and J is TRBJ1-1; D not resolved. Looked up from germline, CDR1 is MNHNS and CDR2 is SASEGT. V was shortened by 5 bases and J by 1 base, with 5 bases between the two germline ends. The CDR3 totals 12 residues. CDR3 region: CASSWANTEAFF. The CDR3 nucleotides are TGTGCCAGCAGTTGGGCGAACACTGAAGCTTTCTTT.

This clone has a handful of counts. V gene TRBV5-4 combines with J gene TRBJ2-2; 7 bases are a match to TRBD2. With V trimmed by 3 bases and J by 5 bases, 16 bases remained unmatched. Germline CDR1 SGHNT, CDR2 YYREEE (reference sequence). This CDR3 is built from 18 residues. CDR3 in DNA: TGTGCCAGCAGCTCGAGTGTGGGCGGGAGTAGAACAACCGGGGAGCTGTTTTTT. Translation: CASSSSVGGSRTTGELFF.

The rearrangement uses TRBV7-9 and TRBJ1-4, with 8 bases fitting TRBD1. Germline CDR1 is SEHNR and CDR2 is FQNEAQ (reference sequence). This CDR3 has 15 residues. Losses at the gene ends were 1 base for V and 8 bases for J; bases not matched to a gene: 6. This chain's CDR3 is CASSLVPGGGEKLFF. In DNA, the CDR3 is TGTGCCAGCAGCTTAGTACCAGGGGGCGGCGAAAAACTGTTTTTT.

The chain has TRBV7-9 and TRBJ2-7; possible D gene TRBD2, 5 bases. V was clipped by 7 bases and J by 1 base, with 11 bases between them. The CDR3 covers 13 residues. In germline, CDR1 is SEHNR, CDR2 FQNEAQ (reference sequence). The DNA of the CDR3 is TGTGCCAGCAAAAGCGGTAATTCCTACGAGCAGTACTTC. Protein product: CASKSGNSYEQYF.

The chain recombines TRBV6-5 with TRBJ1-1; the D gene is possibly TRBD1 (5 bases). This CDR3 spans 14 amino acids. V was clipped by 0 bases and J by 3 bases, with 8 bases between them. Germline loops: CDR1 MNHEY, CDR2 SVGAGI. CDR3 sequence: CASSYSRGDTEAFF. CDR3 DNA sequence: TGTGCCAGCAGTTACTCCCGGGGGGACACTGAAGCTTTCTTT.

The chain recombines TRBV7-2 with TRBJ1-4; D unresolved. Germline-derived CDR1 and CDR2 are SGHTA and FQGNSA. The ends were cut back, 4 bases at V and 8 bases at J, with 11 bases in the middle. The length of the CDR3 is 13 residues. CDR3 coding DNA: TGTGCCAGCAGCTCGAAGGGTGGGGAAAAACTGTTTTTT. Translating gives CASSSKGGEKLFF.

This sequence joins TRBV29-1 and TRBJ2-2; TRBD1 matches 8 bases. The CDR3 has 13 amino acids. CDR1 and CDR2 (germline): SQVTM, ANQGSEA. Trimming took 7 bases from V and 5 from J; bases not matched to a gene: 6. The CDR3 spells CSAPTGDTGELFF. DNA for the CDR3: TGCAGCGCCCCGACAGGGGATACCGGGGAGCTGTTTTTT.

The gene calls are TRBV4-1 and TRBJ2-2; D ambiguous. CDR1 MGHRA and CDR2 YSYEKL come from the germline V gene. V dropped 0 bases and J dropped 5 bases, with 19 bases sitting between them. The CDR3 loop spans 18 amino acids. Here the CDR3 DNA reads TGCGCCAGCAGCCAAGATAGGGCTAGACGGGTTGAGACCGGGGAGCTGTTTTTT. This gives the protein CASSQDRARRVETGELFF.

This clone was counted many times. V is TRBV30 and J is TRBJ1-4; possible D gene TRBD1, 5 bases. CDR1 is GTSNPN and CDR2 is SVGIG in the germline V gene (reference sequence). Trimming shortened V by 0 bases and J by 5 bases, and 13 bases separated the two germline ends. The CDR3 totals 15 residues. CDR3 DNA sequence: TGTGCCTGGAGTGTACCCACAGGAACAAATGAAAAACTGTTTTTT. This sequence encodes CAWSVPTGTNEKLFF.

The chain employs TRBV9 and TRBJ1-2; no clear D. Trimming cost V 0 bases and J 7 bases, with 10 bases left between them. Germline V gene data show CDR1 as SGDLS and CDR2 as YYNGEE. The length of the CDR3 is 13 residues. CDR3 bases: TGTGCCAGCAGCGTAGGTGCGGAACTTGGCTACACCTTC. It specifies CASSVGAELGYTF. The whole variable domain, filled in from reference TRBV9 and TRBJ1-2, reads DSGVTQTPKHLITATGQRVTLRCSPRSGDLSVYWYQQSLDQGLQFLIQYYNGEERAKGNILERFSAQQFPDLHSELNLSSLELGDSALYFCASSVGAELGYTFGSGTRLTVV.

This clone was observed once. The CDR3 here is CASSFTQTATNYGYTF. The CDR3 DNA is TGCGCCAGCAGCTTTACTCAGACAGCAACTAACTATGGCTACACCTTC. This chain links TRBV5-1 with TRBJ1-2; a possible D gene is TRBD1 (5 bases). The CDR3 spans 16 residues. The V gene's germline CDR1 is SGHRS and CDR2 YFSETQ. Trimming removed 2 bases at V and 0 bases at J, with 14 bases between.

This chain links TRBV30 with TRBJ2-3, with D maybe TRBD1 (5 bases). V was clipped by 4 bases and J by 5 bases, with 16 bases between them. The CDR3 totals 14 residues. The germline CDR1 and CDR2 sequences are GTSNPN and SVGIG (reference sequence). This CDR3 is CAWIRPQGRDTQYF. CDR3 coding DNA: TGTGCCTGGATACGACCGCAGGGTAGAGATACGCAGTATTTT.

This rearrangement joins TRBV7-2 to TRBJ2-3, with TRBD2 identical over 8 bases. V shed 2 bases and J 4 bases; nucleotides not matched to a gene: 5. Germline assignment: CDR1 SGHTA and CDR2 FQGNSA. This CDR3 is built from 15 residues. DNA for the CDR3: TGTGCCAGCAGCTTACTAAGCGGGAGCGCAGATACGCAGTATTTT. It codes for CASSLLSGSADTQYF.

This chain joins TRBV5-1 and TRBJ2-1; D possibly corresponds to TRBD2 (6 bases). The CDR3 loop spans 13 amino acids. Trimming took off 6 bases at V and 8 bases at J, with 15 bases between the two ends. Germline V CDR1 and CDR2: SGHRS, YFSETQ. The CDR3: CASTLGEVHEQFF. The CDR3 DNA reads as TGCGCCAGCACTCTTGGGGAGGTGCATGAGCAGTTCTTC.

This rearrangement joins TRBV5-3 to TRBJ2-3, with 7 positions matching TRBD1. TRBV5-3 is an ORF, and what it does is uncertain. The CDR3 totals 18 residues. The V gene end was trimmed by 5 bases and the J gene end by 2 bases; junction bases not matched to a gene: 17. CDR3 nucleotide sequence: TGTGCCAGAAGGCGTCCCGGGACAGCACAATACTTCACAGATACGCAGTATTTT. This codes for CARRRPGTAQYFTDTQYF.

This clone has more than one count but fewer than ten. The CDR3 here is CASSWTTGTGGDEQYF. CDR3 sequence (DNA): TGCGCCAGCAGCTGGACGACCGGGACAGGGGGGGACGAGCAGTACTTC. The rearrangement uses TRBV5-1 and TRBJ2-7; TRBD1 agrees at 11 bases. Germline lookup yields CDR1 SGHRS and CDR2 YFSETQ. The CDR3 contains 16 residues. Trimming removed 3 bases from V and 5 bases from J; junction bases left unmatched: 10.

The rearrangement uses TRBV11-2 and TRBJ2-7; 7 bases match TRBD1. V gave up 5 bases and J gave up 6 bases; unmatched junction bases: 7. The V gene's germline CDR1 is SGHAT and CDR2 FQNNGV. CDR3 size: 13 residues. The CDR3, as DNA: TGTGCCAGCAGCGCACAGGGGCCGAGCGAGCAGTACTTC. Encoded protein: CASSAQGPSEQYF.

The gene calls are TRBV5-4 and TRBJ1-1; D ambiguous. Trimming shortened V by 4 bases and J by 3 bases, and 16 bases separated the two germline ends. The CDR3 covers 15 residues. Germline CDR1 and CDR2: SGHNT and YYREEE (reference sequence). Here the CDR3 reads CASSPPGGSHTEAFF. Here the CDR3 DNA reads TGTGCCAGCAGCCCTCCCGGAGGTTCTCACACTGAAGCTTTCTTT.